A single sample is the source of the 20 T cell receptor beta chains below, sequenced in a study of blood T cell repertoires in COVID-19. Produced via immunoSEQ multiplex PCR; TCRdb's table is partial and in-frame only. There are a few hundred thousand clones in the sample; roughly 86% occur only once, and 11% lies in the top ten. The sequenced sample was peripheral blood. These TCRs come from a woman in her twenties or thirties with COVID-19, enrolled during active disease.

This chain connects TRBV7-2 to TRBJ2-3; D is ambiguous. Germline loops: CDR1 SGHTA, CDR2 FQGNSA. The length of the CDR3 is 12 residues. V was shortened by 5 bases and J by 5 bases, with 8 bases between the two germline ends. This chain's CDR3 is CASSPTLDTQYF. Here the CDR3 DNA reads TGTGCCAGCAGCCCTACCCTAGATACGCAGTATTTT.

The CDR3 DNA reads TGTGCCTGGAGTTCGCTCGGCGGGATAACCGGGGAGCTGTTTTTT. This translates into CAWSSLGGITGELFF. The chain links TRBV30 to TRBJ2-2; D possibly corresponds to TRBD2 (6 bases). The CDR3 length is 15 residues. The V and J ends lost 2 bases and 5 bases respectively, with 15 bases between them. Germline CDR1 is GTSNPN and CDR2 is SVGIG (reference sequence).

This clone has only one observation. This rearrangement joins TRBV19 to TRBJ2-7; 14 bases line up with TRBD2. The V gene end was trimmed by 5 bases and the J gene end by 7 bases; junction bases not matched to a gene: 10. CDR3 size: 16 residues. In germline, CDR1 is LNHDA, CDR2 SQIVND (reference sequence). The CDR3 protein is CASSPQGLAGGNEQYF. CDR3 bases: TGTGCCAGTAGTCCCCAAGGACTAGCGGGAGGTAATGAGCAGTACTTC.

The rearrangement joins TRBV3-1 (or the pseudogene TRBV3-2) to TRBJ2-1; 13 bases agree with TRBD2. The CDR3 extends over 15 amino acids. J gave up 9 bases and V 4 bases, and 6 bases lay outside the gene matches. Germline V gene sequence: CDR1 LGHDT, CDR2 YNNKEL (reference sequence). The CDR3 spells CASSLGTSGVPEQFF. The CDR3 DNA reads TGTGCCAGCAGCCTTGGGACTAGCGGGGTACCTGAGCAGTTCTTC.

This clone was observed a few times. The rearrangement joins TRBV3-1 (or the pseudogene TRBV3-2) to TRBJ2-1; 8 positions agree with TRBD2. CDR1 LGHDT and CDR2 YNNKEL come from the germline V gene (reference sequence). The length of the CDR3 is 20 residues. V gave up 0 bases and J gave up 5 bases; unmatched junction bases: 18. The CDR3 nucleotides read TGTGCCAGCAGCCAAGACGCCCATTTTATAGCGGGAAGGATCCACAATGAGCAGTTCTTC. Translation: CASSQDAHFIAGRIHNEQFF.

The gene calls are TRBV10-1 and TRBJ1-2, with D possibly matching TRBD1 (5 bases). Trimming shortened V by 2 bases and J by 4 bases, and 8 bases separated the two germline ends. This CDR3 has 13 residues. Germline CDR1 reads WNHNN; CDR2 reads SYGVQD (reference sequence). CDR3 residues: CASSEDRSYGYTF. The CDR3 DNA follows: TGCGCCAGCAGTGAGGACAGAAGCTATGGCTACACCTTC.

This chain uses TRBV28 with TRBJ1-2; TRBD1 aligns across 8 bases. The CDR3 spans 14 residues. The V and J ends lost 7 bases and 7 bases, in that order; junction bases with no gene match: 11. Germline CDR1 MDHEN, CDR2 SYDVKM. CDR3 region: CASTTIGQGGGYTF. The CDR3 DNA reads as TGTGCCAGCACTACTATCGGACAGGGTGGTGGCTACACCTTC.

V usage is TRBV12-5 and J usage is TRBJ2-6, with D unresolved. Germline CDR1 is LGHNT and CDR2 is FRNRAP. This CDR3 is built from 16 residues. Trimming pared 3 bases from V and 1 base from J, leaving 10 bases between. The CDR3 DNA follows: TGTGCTAGTGGTTTCTTCTCAGGTTCTGGGGCCAACGTCCTGACTTTC. Its protein is CASGFFSGSGANVLTF.

The CDR3 bases are TGTGCCAGCAGCCTCCTGACTAGCGGGAGTAGAGCGCAGTACTTC. Its protein product is CASSLLTSGSRAQYF. The chain couples TRBV14 to TRBJ2-7, with 12 bases that match TRBD2. This CDR3 region has 15 residues. CDR1 and CDR2 from the germline V gene are SGHDN and FVKESK. Trimming at V came to 4 bases and at J to 9 bases, leaving 10 bases not matched to a gene. Looking up the rest from reference TRBV14 and TRBJ2-7 gives the full variable domain: EAGVTQFPSHSVIEKGQTVTLRCDPISGHDNLYWYRRVMGKEIKFLLHFVKESKQDESGMPNNRFLAERTGGTYSTLKVQPAELEDSGVYFCASSLLTSGSRAQYFGPGTRLTVT.

Turning to this clone: One end of the junction varies from germline; a read error may be responsible. This chain connects TRBV5-1 to TRBJ2-7; D is perhaps TRBD2 (7 bases). From germline, CDR1 is SGHRS and CDR2 YFSETQ. The CDR3 is 13 residues long. CDR3 sequence reads: CARREGGAYEQYF. The DNA of the CDR3 is TGCGCCCGCAGGGAAGGGGGGGCCTACGAGCAGTACTTC.

The table lists this clone with a few counts. The V and J genes are TRBV5-4 and TRBJ1-2; D gene unclear. Trimming took 1 base from V and 1 from J, leaving 5 bases between them. Germline values: CDR1 SGHNT, CDR2 YYREEE (reference sequence). The CDR3 contains 13 residues. CDR3 sequence (DNA): TGTGCCAGCAGCTTGTACAATAACTATGGCTACACCTTC. Translating it yields CASSLYNNYGYTF.

The chain has TRBV5-6 and TRBJ2-1; TRBD2 might be the D (6 bases). Germline CDR1 reads SGHDT; CDR2 reads YYEEEE. Trimming took 0 bases from V and 7 from J, leaving 17 bases between them. The CDR3 contains 16 residues. The CDR3 nucleotides are TGTGCCAGCAGCTTGGGGCTCGGGAGACTCGGGAATGAGCAGTTCTTC. Amino acid sequence: CASSLGLGRLGNEQFF.

V usage is TRBV7-9 and J usage is TRBJ2-7; tentatively, D is TRBD2 (5 bases). CDR3 size: 14 residues. Deletions cut 5 bases from V and 2 bases from J, with 13 bases between. Germline CDR1 reads SEHNR; CDR2 reads FQNEAQ (reference sequence). DNA of the CDR3: TGTGCCAGCAGCCCCGGGATTATAACCTACGAGCAGTACTTC. Translating gives CASSPGIITYEQYF.

The rearrangement links TRBV15 to TRBJ1-5; a possible D gene is TRBD1 (5 bases). This CDR3 spans 14 amino acids. The ends were cut back, 5 bases at V and 3 bases at J, with 11 bases in the middle. Germline V CDR1 and CDR2: LNHNV, YYDKDF (reference sequence). The CDR3 sequence is CATSDDRTNQPQHF. In DNA, the CDR3 is TGTGCCACCAGCGACGACAGAACCAATCAGCCCCAGCATTTT.

The chain joins TRBV29-1 to TRBJ1-1, with 9 nucleotides matching TRBD1. This CDR3 region has 13 residues. The ends lost 6 bases at V and 2 bases at J; junction bases unmatched: 4. Germline values: CDR1 SQVTM, CDR2 ANQGSEA. The CDR3 DNA is TGCAGCGTCGGACAGGGGACAAACACTGAAGCTTTCTTT. The encoded protein is CSVGQGTNTEAFF.

The CDR3 loop reads CASSQGLGLKVNEQFF. The CDR3, as DNA: TGTGCCAGCAGCCAAGGCCTCGGACTGAAAGTAAATGAGCAGTTCTTC. The chain carries TRBV3-1 (or the pseudogene TRBV3-2) and TRBJ2-1, with D perhaps matching TRBD2 (5 bases). Germline CDR1 reads LGHDT; CDR2 reads YNNKEL (reference sequence). The CDR3 consists of 16 residues. Trimming shortened V by 1 base and J by 7 bases, and 17 bases separated the two germline ends.

The chain uses TRBV23-1 and TRBJ1-2, with a possible D match to TRBD1 (5 bases). TRBV23-1 is filed as an ORF, its function uncertain. The length of the CDR3 is 14 residues. Trimming took 6 bases from V and 4 from J, leaving 15 bases between them. The CDR3 DNA sequence: TGCGCCAGCAGCACTCAGACAGCCTGCTATGGCTACACCTTC. It yields the protein CASSTQTACYGYTF.

This clone has just a few counts. The CDR3 nucleotides read TGTGCCAGCAGCCAGGGGCGGGACAGGACATTTCACACAGATACGCAGTATTTT. It specifies CASSQGRDRTFHTDTQYF. The rearrangement uses TRBV3-1 (or the pseudogene TRBV3-2) and TRBJ2-3; 8 nucleotides line up with TRBD1. Trimming at V came to 3 bases and at J to 2 bases, leaving 13 bases not matched to a gene. The CDR3 runs to 18 residues. Germline V gene lookup returns CDR1 LGHDT and CDR2 YNNKEL (reference sequence).

The chain combines TRBV6-2 or TRBV6-3 with TRBJ2-7, with D tentatively TRBD2 (7 bases). Germline V gives CDR1 MNHEY, CDR2 SVGEGT. The CDR3 loop spans 17 amino acids. V lost 5 bases to trimming and J lost 2 bases, with 22 bases between them. CDR3 nucleotides: TGTGCCAGCAGTGGGGGCCCGAGACTAGCATCTCCCTACGAGCAGTACTTC. This gives the protein CASSGGPRLASPYEQYF.

CDR3 loop: CASSPQSGRYGKLFF. The DNA for the CDR3 is TGTGCCAGCAGCCCTCAAAGCGGCCGGTACGGAAAACTGTTTTTT. V gene TRBV7-2 combines with J gene TRBJ1-4; the D is unclear. Deletions cut 5 bases from V and 10 bases from J, with 20 bases between. The CDR3 length is 15 residues. The germline CDR1 and CDR2 sequences are SGHTA and FQGNSA.